This paragraph reports one TCR beta chain. CDR1 and CDR2 from the germline V gene are SGHVS and FNYEAQ. Germline trimming cut 1 base from V and 7 bases from J; bases unmatched to any gene: 11. The CDR3 is 17 amino acids. Some clones are missing from TCRdb's copy, which holds only in-frame ones; the method was immunoSEQ multiplex PCR. The sample gives hundreds of thousands of clones, roughly 87% of which show up once; approximately 1% is in the top ten. This record belongs to a study of blood T cell repertoires in COVID-19. V is TRBV7-6 and J is TRBJ2-1; 9 bases align to TRBD1. The clonotype originates from a woman younger than 45 who had recovered from COVID-19. The sequencing input was PBMCs or T cells enriched from blood (not recorded which). CDR3 in amino acids: CASSLVSGTGRRNEQFF. The CDR3 DNA is TGTGCCAGCAGCTTAGTTTCCGGGACAGGGAGGAGGAATGAGCAGTTCTTC. Supplemented by reference TRBV7-6 and TRBJ2-1, the full variable domain reads GAGVSQSPRYKVTKRGQDVALRCDPISGHVSLYWYRQALGQGPEFLTYFNYEAQQDKSGLPNDRFSAERPEGSISTLTIQRTEQRDSAMYRCASSLVSGTGRRNEQFFGPGTRLTVL.